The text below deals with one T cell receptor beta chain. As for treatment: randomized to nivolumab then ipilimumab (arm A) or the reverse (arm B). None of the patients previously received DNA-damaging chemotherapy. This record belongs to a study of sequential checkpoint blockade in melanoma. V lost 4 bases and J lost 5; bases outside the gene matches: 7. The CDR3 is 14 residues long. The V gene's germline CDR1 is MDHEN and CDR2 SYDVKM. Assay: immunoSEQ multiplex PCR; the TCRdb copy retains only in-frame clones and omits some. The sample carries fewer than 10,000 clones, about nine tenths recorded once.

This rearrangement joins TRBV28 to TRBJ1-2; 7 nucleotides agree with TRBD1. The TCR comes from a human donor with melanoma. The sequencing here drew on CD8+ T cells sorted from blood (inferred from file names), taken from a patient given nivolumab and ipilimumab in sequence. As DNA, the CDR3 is TGTGCCAGCAGTTCCGGGACAGAGTTTTATGGCTACACCTTC. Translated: CASSSGTEFYGYTF.